A single sample is the source of the 2 T cell receptor beta chains below, sequenced in a study of regulatory T cells in long-lasting Graves disease. Time point specified: newly diagnosed GD, antithyroid drugs for less than 3 months. The authors made the TCR library using RNA they extracted from PBMCs. CDR3-region Arm-PCR and iRepertoire HTBI primers produced the TCR beta libraries. Each CDR3 protein gets one entry after TCRdb re-called the multiplex PCR reads with MiXCR. The data contain about 350,000 distinct CDR3 sequences, around 15% of them seen just once; the ten biggest clones take up around 20%. The data were also submitted as part of a second study, on T cells in Graves' hyperthyroidism and ophthalmopathy.

This sample comprised peripheral blood mononuclear cells (PBMCs), obtained at new diagnosis, from a patient treated with antithyroid drugs. These receptors all come from a woman between 18 and 29 years old with Graves disease.

The table lists this clonotype with many counts. The rearrangement joins TRBV5-6 to TRBJ2-2, with 13 nucleotides matching TRBD2. The V gene end was trimmed by 0 bases and the J gene end by 0 bases; junction bases not matched to a gene: 8. Germline-derived CDR1 and CDR2 are SGHDT and YYEEEE. The CDR3 sequence is 20 residues long. CDR3 residues: CASSLELTSGGPTNTGELFF. CDR3 bases: TGTGCCAGCAGCTTGGAATTGACTAGCGGGGGGCCCACGAACACCGGGGAGCTGTTTTTT.

The table lists this clonotype with many counts. CDR3 nucleotide sequence: TGCAGTGCTAGAGATTACGCGGGGAGCACAGATACGCAGTATTTT. Translating it yields CSARDYAGSTDTQYF. The V gene is TRBV20-1, the J gene TRBJ2-3; TRBD2 might be the D (6 bases). Per germline, CDR1 DFQATT and CDR2 SNEGSKA (reference sequence). Trimming shortened V by 0 bases and J by 0 bases, and 10 bases separated the two germline ends. This CDR3 is built from 15 residues.